This TCR beta chain was sequenced for a study of T-cell memory formation after mild COVID-19. TCRdb reanalysed the 5' RACE reads using MiXCR and keeps one entry per CDR3 protein. The table includes fewer than 700,000 distinct CDR3 sequences, less than 25% detected once. Germline trimming cut 4 bases from V and 4 bases from J; bases unmatched to any gene: 12. CDR1 DFQATT and CDR2 SNEGSKA come from the germline V gene (reference sequence). This CDR3 is built from 15 residues. This clonotype was counted between two and nine times. The V gene is TRBV20-1, the J gene TRBJ2-7; 8 bases are shared with TRBD2. This TCR came from an adult woman who had mild COVID-19 (a few samples of this study predate the infection). Cell type and time point are not known. The sequenced material came from PBMCs or a T cell subset sorted from them (not recorded which). The CDR3 DNA is TGCAGTGCTAATGACAGGACTAGCTTATTATACGAGCAGTACTTC. It specifies CSANDRTSLLYEQYF.